The text below deals with one TCR beta chain. The antigen remains unidentified. It was cDNA, reverse transcribed from extracted RNA, that served as the sequencing template. The protocol was immunoSEQ multiplex PCR, while the TCRdb copy is restricted to in-frame clones and leaves out a portion. The sample contains about 120,000 clones, roughly two fifths of which appear only once. This record belongs to a study of CD8+ T cells in alopecia areata. Trimming left V 2 bases short and J 6 bases short, with 17 bases between. The germline CDR1 and CDR2 sequences are SQVTM and ANQGSEA. The CDR3 extends over 14 amino acids. Study results and limitations: Among the cells sequenced in scalp samples are also the resident alphabeta T cells of normal skin.

The study team obtained lesional scalp punch biopsies and peripheral blood from alopecia areata patients. The sequenced sample consisted of CD4+ T cells sorted from blood. The rearrangement joins TRBV29-1 to TRBJ2-7; no reliable D call. The TCR sequence derives from a human donor with alopecia areata. CDR3 protein: CSVEISTRPREQYF. CDR3 nucleotides: TGCAGCGTTGAAATAAGCACGCGCCCCCGCGAGCAGTACTTC.